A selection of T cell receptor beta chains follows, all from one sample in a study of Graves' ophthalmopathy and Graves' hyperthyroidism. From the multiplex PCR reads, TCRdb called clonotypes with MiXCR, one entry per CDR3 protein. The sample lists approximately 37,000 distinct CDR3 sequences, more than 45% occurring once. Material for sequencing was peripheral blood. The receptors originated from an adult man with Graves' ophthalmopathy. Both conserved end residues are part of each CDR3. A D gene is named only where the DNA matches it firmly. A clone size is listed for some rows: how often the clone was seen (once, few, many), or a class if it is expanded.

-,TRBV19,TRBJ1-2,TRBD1,TGTGCCAGTGAACAGGGGAACTATGGCTACACCTTC,CASEQGNYGYTF
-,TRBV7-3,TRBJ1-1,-,TGTGCCAGCAGCCTTGGACCGGGGCCTGGCACTGAAGCTTTCTTT,CASSLGPGPGTEAFF
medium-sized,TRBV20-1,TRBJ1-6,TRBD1,TGCAGTGCTAGAGCAGGGACAGGGAATTCACCCCTCCACTTT,CSARAGTGNSPLHF
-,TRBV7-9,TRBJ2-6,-,TGTGCCAGCAGCTTAAGGACAGTGCGGCTGGGTGGGGCCAACGTCCGGACATTC,CASSLRTVRLGGANVRTF
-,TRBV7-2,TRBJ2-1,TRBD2,TGTGCCAGCAGCTTGAGCCGGGGGACTAGCGGGAGGGCCAATGAGCAGTTCTTC,CASSLSRGTSGRANEQFF
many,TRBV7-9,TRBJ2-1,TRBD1,TGTGCCAGCTCCCAAGGGACAGGGAGCTACAATGAGCAGTTCTTC,CASSQGTGSYNEQFF
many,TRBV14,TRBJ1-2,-,TGTGCCAGCAGCCACGGAAGATGGGTCGGCTACACCTTC,CASSHGRWVGYTF
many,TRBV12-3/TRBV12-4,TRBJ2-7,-,TGTGCCAGCAGTTTGCAGGTTTCCTACGAGCAGTACTTC,CASSLQVSYEQYF
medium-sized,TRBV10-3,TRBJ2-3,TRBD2,TGTGCCATCAGTGGACACCCCAGACTAGCGGGAAGCACAGATACGCAGTATTTT,CAISGHPRLAGSTDTQYF
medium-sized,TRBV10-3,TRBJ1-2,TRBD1,TGTGCCATCAGTGAACAGGGGCGCGGCTATGGCTACACCTTC,CAISEQGRGYGYTF
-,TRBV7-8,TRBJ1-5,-,TGTGCCAGCAGCCTCGACAGTCATAATCAGCCCCAGCATTTT,CASSLDSHNQPQHF
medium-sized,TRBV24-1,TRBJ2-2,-,TGTGCCACCAGTGACAACTTCGTCAACACCGGGGAGCGGTTTTTT,CATSDNFVNTGERFF
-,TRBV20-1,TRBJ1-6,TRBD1,TGCAGTGCCACACGCACAGGGGGCAATGGTTCACCCCTCCACTTT,CSATRTGGNGSPLHF
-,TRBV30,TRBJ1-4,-,TGTGCCTGGAGTAGGGGGGCCGAAAAACTGTTTTTT,CAWSRGAEKLFF
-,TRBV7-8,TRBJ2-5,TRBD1,TGTGCCAGCAGCCGGACAGGGGGCTGGGAGACCCAGTACTTC,CASSRTGGWETQYF
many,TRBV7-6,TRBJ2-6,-,TGTGCCAGCAGCCTTTTCGGCGCTATCACTGGGGCCAACGTCCTGACTTTC,CASSLFGAITGANVLTF
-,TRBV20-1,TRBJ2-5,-,TGCAGTGCTGGTCCTGGACTCCGAGGGGAGACCCAGTACTTC,CSAGPGLRGETQYF
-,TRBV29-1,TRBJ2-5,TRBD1,TGCAGCGCCGATCGTGAGGGGGCGGCAGAAGAGACCCAGTACTTC,CSADREGAAEETQYF
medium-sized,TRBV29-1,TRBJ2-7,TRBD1,TGCAGCGCTCGGGACAGGCCCTACGAGCAGTACTTC,CSARDRPYEQYF
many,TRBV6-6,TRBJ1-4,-,TGTGCCAGCAGTTACAGGGGGGGACGGGAAAAACTGTTTTTT,CASSYRGGREKLFF
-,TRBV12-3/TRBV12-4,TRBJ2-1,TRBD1,TGTGCCAGCAGTTTTCGGGACAGGGGTAGCAATGAGCAGTTCTTC,CASSFRDRGSNEQFF
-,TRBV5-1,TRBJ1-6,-,TGCGCCAGCAGCTTAAGTTTCCCCCGGGGTACCGGTTCACCCCTCCACTTT,CASSLSFPRGTGSPLHF
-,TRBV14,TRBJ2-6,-,TGTGCCAGCTGCCACAACTCTGGGGCCAACGTCCGGACTTTC,CASCHNSGANVRTF
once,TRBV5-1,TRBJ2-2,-,TGCGCCGGCAGCTTGACCGACACCGGGGAGCTGCTTTTT,CAGSLTDTGELLF
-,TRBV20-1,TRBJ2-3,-,TGCAGTGCTAGATTCCGGGCAGATACGCAGTATTTT,CSARFRADTQYF
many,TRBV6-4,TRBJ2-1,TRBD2,TGTGCCAGCAGTGAGCGGGGGGGCTCCTACAATGAGCAGTTCTTC,CASSERGGSYNEQFF
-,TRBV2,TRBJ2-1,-,TGTGCCAGCAGTGTACCCGGGGGGCCCTACAATGAGCAGTTCTTC,CASSVPGGPYNEQFF
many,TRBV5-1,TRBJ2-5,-,TGCGCCAGCAGTCGACCGGGGGAGACCCAGTACTTC,CASSRPGETQYF
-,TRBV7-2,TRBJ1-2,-,TGTGCCAGCAGAGCTGACCTCTCGACTGGAAACACCTTC,CASRADLSTGNTF
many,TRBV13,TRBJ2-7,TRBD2,TGTGCCAGCAGCCCTAGCGGGAATTCCTACGAGCAGTACTTC,CASSPSGNSYEQYF
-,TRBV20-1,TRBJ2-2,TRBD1,TGCAGTGCTACGAAGCCGGGACAGGGGTCCGGGGAGCTGTTTTTT,CSATKPGQGSGELFF
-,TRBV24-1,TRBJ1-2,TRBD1,TGTGCCACCAGTGACGGGACAGGAAGAGGCTACACCTTC,CATSDGTGRGYTF
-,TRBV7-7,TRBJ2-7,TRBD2,TGTGCTATACCCCCTAGCGGGAGGGCAATCGAGCAGTACTTC,CAIPPSGRAIEQYF
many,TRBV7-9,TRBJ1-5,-,TGTGCCAGCAGCCAGAAAGACGGCAACCAGCCCCAGCATTTT,CASSQKDGNQPQHF
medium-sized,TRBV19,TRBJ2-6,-,TGTGCCAGTAGTAAGGGCTCTGGGGCCAACGTCCTGACTTTC,CASSKGSGANVLTF
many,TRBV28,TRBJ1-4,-,TGTGCCAGCAGTCCTCCCTGGTCTGAAAAACTGTTTTTT,CASSPPWSEKLFF
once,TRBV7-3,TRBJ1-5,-,TGTGCCAGCAGCTTCCCGCTCGAGACCCAGCATTTT,CASSFPLETQHF
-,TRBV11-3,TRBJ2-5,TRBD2,TGTGCCAGCAGCCTTTCCGGGACTAGCGGGAGGGGAGAGACCCAGTACTTC,CASSLSGTSGRGETQYF
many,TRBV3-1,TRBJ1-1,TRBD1,TGTGCCAGCAGCCATTCTCCAGGGGGCTTGAACACTGAAGCTTTCTTT,CASSHSPGGLNTEAFF
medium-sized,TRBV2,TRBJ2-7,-,TGTGCCAGCAGTGAGGGGCTGAGCTCCTACGAGCAGTACTTC,CASSEGLSSYEQYF
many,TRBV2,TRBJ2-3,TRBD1,TGTGCCAGCAGACGGGGACAGACAGATACGCAGTATTTT,CASRRGQTDTQYF
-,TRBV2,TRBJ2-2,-,TGTGCCAGCATGAAGTTGGGGACGTCGAACACCGGGGAGCTGTTTTTT,CASMKLGTSNTGELFF